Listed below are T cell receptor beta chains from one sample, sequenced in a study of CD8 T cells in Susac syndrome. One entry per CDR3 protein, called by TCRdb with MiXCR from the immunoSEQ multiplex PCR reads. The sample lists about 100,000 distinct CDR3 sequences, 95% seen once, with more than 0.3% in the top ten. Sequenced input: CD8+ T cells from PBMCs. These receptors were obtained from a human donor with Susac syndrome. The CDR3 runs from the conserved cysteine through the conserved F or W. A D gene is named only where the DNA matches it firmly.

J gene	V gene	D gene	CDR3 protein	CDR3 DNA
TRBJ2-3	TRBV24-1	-	CATSDFDSTDTQYF	TGTGCCACCAGTGATTTCGACAGCACAGATACGCAGTATTTT
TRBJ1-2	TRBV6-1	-	CASNVGQYYGYTF	TGTGCCAGCAACGTCGGACAGTACTATGGCTACACCTTC
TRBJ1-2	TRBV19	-	CASSMGPLEGYTF	TGTGCCAGTAGTATGGGACCCTTGGAGGGCTACACCTTC
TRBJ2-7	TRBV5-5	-	CASSLTSSEQYF	TGTGCCAGCAGCTTGACTAGCAGCGAGCAGTACTTC
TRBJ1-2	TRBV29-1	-	CSAESGIRGGYTF	TGCAGCGCTGAATCCGGGATCAGGGGCGGCTACACCTTC
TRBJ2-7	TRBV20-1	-	CSAGDYRAYEQYF	TGCAGTGCTGGGGACTACAGGGCCTACGAGCAGTACTTC
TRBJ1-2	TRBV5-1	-	CASSLDSPGYTF	TGCGCCAGCAGCCTCGACAGCCCAGGCTACACCTTC
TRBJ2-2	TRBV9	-	CASSVEIAGELFF	TGTGCCAGCAGCGTAGAAATTGCCGGGGAGCTGTTTTTT
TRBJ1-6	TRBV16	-	CASSQSQGWNSPLHF	TGTGCCAGCAGCCAATCACAGGGCTGGAATTCACCCCTCCACTTT
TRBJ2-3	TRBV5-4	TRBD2	CASSLAGGTSGEDTQYF	TGTGCCAGCAGCTTGGCCGGCGGGACTAGCGGGGAAGATACGCAGTATTTT
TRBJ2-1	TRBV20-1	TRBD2	CSAHNSPGGYNEQFF	TGCAGTGCGCACAATTCCCCGGGAGGCTACAATGAGCAGTTCTTC
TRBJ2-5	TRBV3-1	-	CASSQEGSEVETQYF	TGTGCCAGCAGCCAAGAGGGGAGTGAGGTCGAGACCCAGTACTTC
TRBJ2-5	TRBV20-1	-	CSARGPWTYQETQYF	TGCAGTGCTAGAGGCCCTTGGACATACCAAGAGACCCAGTACTTC
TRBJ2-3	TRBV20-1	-	CSARDRAQTDTQYF	TGCAGTGCTAGAGATCGGGCCCAGACAGATACGCAGTATTTT
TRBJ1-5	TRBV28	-	CASSLAVLDQPQHF	TGTGCCAGCAGTTTAGCAGTATTAGATCAGCCCCAGCATTTT
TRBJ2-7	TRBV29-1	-	CSVEVQGSTYEQYF	TGCAGCGTTGAAGTACAGGGTAGCACCTACGAGCAGTACTTC
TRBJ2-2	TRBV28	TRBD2	CASRGSGDTGELFF	TGTGCCAGCAGAGGGAGCGGGGACACCGGGGAGCTGTTTTTT
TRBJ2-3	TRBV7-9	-	CASSPLRGITDTQYF	TGTGCCAGCAGCCCTTTGCGGGGAATCACAGATACGCAGTATTTT
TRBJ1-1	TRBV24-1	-	CATSNGNTEAFF	TGTGCCACCAGTAACGGGAACACTGAAGCTTTCTTT